This TCR beta chain was observed in a study of early T cells in non-severe SARS-CoV-2 infection. In the study overall: The chains were unpaired, and the sequenced material was bulk RNA from unsorted whole blood. General study results and limits: Database matching using VDJdb favored anti-spike CD8 responses, with private and CD4 specificities left missing.

Trimming cost V 3 bases and J 7 bases, with 17 bases left between them. From germline, CDR1 is SGHNT and CDR2 YYREEE (reference sequence). CDR3 length equals 15 residues. The TCR library protocol attached unique molecular identifiers to the individual cDNA molecules. TCRdb analysed the 5' RACE reads with MiXCR anew, one entry per CDR3 protein. The sample lists tens of thousands of distinct CDR3 sequences; over 10% were seen once. In this sample, this clonotype turned up many times. Its antigen is not known. This sequence joins TRBV5-4 and TRBJ2-1, with a weak D call TRBD1 (6 bases). The sample consisted of whole blood. The sequence was collected from an adult who was a healthcare worker with PCR-confirmed SARS-CoV-2 infection or an uninfected control (not recorded which). CDR3 sequence reads: CASSSDGGGNNEQFF. The CDR3 nucleotides are TGTGCCAGCAGCTCAGATGGGGGCGGAAATAATGAGCAGTTCTTC.